Following are 32 T cell receptor beta chains from one sample sequenced in a study of long-term antiretroviral therapy in people with HIV. With survey level as its setting, the immunoSEQ assay was v3.0. Assay: immunoSEQ multiplex PCR; the TCRdb copy retains only in-frame clones and omits some. The sample has about 23,000 clones, less than 90% seen once; the top ten hold around 22%. The sample here was unsorted PBMCs, taken 0.4 years after starting antiretroviral therapy. Receptors were obtained from a man between 50 and 59 years old with HIV.

The V gene is TRBV15, the J gene TRBJ2-7; TRBD1 aligns across 7 bases. CDR1 and CDR2 (germline): LNHNV, YYDKDF (reference sequence). The CDR3 length is 16 residues. The junction had 12 bases not matched to a gene; V was cut back by 5 bases and J by 2 bases. This CDR3 is CATSAPGTALTYEQYF. The CDR3, as DNA: TGTGCCACCAGCGCTCCCGGGACAGCCTTAACCTACGAGCAGTACTTC.

A note on this clone: Compared with germline, one end of the junction differs, possibly owing to a read error. The chain has TRBV27 and TRBJ2-4; no reliable D call. CDR1 and CDR2 (germline): MNHEY, SMNVEV (reference sequence). The CDR3 loop spans 10 amino acids. Here the CDR3 DNA reads TGTGCCAGCAGTTTACCCCTAAGGCACTTC. This codes for CASSLPLRHF.

This clone was detected only once. V usage is TRBV9 and J usage is TRBJ1-2; D is uncertain. The CDR3 is made up of 15 amino acids. With 3 bases removed from V and 4 bases from J, the gap between germline ends came to 16 bases. Per the germline V gene, CDR1 is SGDLS and CDR2 is YYNGEE. CDR3 protein: CASSAENTNPYGYTF. The CDR3 region has the DNA TGTGCCAGCAGCGCCGAAAACACTAACCCCTATGGCTACACCTTC.

This sequence joins TRBV28 and TRBJ2-5, with D perhaps being TRBD1 or TRBD2 (5 bases each). Between the trimmed V and J ends, which lost 4 bases and 1 base, there was a span of 16 bases. CDR3 length: 16 amino acids. Germline CDR1 is MDHEN and CDR2 is SYDVKM. The chain's CDR3 is CASSSSERGAQETQYF. The CDR3, as DNA: TGTGCCAGCAGTTCCTCCGAGAGAGGGGCCCAAGAGACCCAGTACTTC.

The chain combines TRBV7-2 with TRBJ1-4; no reliable D call. Germline CDR1 and CDR2: SGHTA and FQGNSA. V lost 5 bases, J lost 0 bases, and 10 bases lay in between. This CDR3 contains 15 residues. CDR3 coding DNA: TGTGCCAGCAGCCTCACGGTTGCAACTAATGAAAAACTGTTTTTT. This gives the protein CASSLTVATNEKLFF.

V and J are TRBV7-9 and TRBJ2-7; 7 bases are shared with TRBD2. CDR1 and CDR2 from the germline V gene are SEHNR and FQNEAQ (reference sequence). This CDR3 region has 14 residues. After removal of 5 bases from V and 4 bases from J, the junction contained 8 bases not matched to a gene. The CDR3: CASSLTGGWYEQYF. CDR3 nucleotides: TGTGCCAGCAGCCTCACGGGGGGTTGGTACGAGCAGTACTTC.

The chain carries TRBV7-8 and TRBJ2-2; TRBD1 matches 8 bases. V lost 5 bases, J lost 2 bases, and 4 bases stayed unmatched. CDR1 is SGHVS and CDR2 is FQNEAQ in the germline V gene. The CDR3 has 15 amino acids. CDR3 sequence: CASSLTGVNTGELFF. The CDR3 DNA follows: TGTGCCAGCAGCCTGACAGGGGTCAACACCGGGGAGCTGTTTTTT.

The chain uses TRBV29-1 and TRBJ2-5; D is possibly TRBD1 (6 bases). Germline-derived CDR1 and CDR2 are SQVTM and ANQGSEA. The CDR3 loop spans 14 amino acids. Trimming left V 1 base short and J 2 bases short, with 11 bases between. CDR3 loop: CSVEARTEQETQYF. The CDR3 DNA is TGCAGCGTTGAAGCCCGGACAGAACAAGAGACCCAGTACTTC.

The genes are TRBV11-2 and TRBJ2-5, with D perhaps assigned TRBD1 or TRBD2 (5 bases each). Between the trimmed V and J ends, which lost 6 bases and 5 bases, there was a span of 16 bases. Germline CDR1 and CDR2: SGHAT and FQNNGV. The CDR3 contains 14 residues. CDR3: CASRSVGAWETQYF. In DNA form, the CDR3 reads TGTGCCAGCAGGTCCGTCGGGGCGTGGGAGACCCAGTACTTC.

The chain combines TRBV5-1 with TRBJ2-3; 9 bases are a match to TRBD2. V lost 3 bases and J lost 3; bases outside the gene matches: 8. In germline, CDR1 is SGHRS, CDR2 YFSETQ. The CDR3 is 16 amino acids. The chain's CDR3 is CASSWESGGLTDTQYF. In nucleotides, the CDR3 is TGCGCCAGCAGCTGGGAAAGCGGGGGGTTAACAGATACGCAGTATTTT.

The sample holds one count of this clone. The CDR3 DNA follows: TGTGCCAGCAGTGACGGAAGCCCGGAAACTGGCGAGCAGTACTTC. It yields the protein CASSDGSPETGEQYF. V and J are TRBV6-1 and TRBJ2-7; D gene unclear. The V gene lost 3 bases and the J gene lost 6 bases, with 18 bases spanning the gap. This CDR3 is built from 15 residues. CDR1 MNHNS and CDR2 SASEGT come from the germline V gene.

This chain joins TRBV5-3 and TRBJ1-1; no clear D. TRBV5-3 is marked as an open reading frame, function uncertain. The ends were cut back, 1 base at V and 4 bases at J, with 8 bases in the middle. CDR3 size: 13 residues. CDR3 in amino acids: CARSLFRVTEAFF. Written as DNA, the CDR3 is TGTGCCAGAAGCTTGTTTCGGGTCACTGAAGCTTTCTTT.

The chain has TRBV4-1 and TRBJ1-3; the D is unclear. The V gene's germline CDR1 is MGHRA and CDR2 YSYEKL. This CDR3 contains 16 residues. Deletions cut 3 bases from V and 6 bases from J, with 18 bases between. The CDR3 loop reads CASSHLTASVLNTIYF. CDR3 DNA sequence: TGCGCCAGCAGCCACCTCACAGCCAGCGTACTAAACACCATATATTTT.

The chain joins TRBV4-2 to TRBJ2-7; 11 nucleotides line up with TRBD2. V trimming: 0 bases; J trimming: 3 bases; junction bases outside the gene matches: 1. Germline CDR1 and CDR2: LGHNA and YNFKEQ. The CDR3 has 15 residues. CDR3 coding DNA: TGTGCCAGCAGCCAAGACCTAGCGGGGGGCTACGAGCAGTACTTC. Residues: CASSQDLAGGYEQYF.

The chain employs TRBV5-1 and TRBJ1-2, with D possibly TRBD1 on 5 matching bases. The CDR3 covers 15 residues. Germline CDR1 is SGHRS and CDR2 is YFSETQ. V was shortened by 1 base and J by 7 bases, with 17 bases between the two germline ends. CDR3 residues: CASSLTAGRRLGYTF. The DNA of the CDR3 is TGCGCCAGCAGCTTGACGGCAGGGCGACGGCTTGGCTACACCTTC.

The chain uses TRBV2 and TRBJ1-2, with D perhaps TRBD1 (5 bases). V was cut by 0 bases and J by 7 bases, with 12 bases left in between. CDR3 size: 14 residues. CDR1 and CDR2 from the germline V gene are SNHLY and FYNNEI. This chain's CDR3 is CASSEAGQGRGYTF. DNA of the CDR3: TGTGCCAGCAGTGAAGCGGGGCAGGGCCGTGGCTACACCTTC. Full variable domain (missing parts from reference TRBV2 and TRBJ1-2): EPEVTQTPSHQVTQMGQEVILRCVPISNHLYFYWYRQILGQKVEFLVSFYNNEISEKSEIFDDQFSVERPDGSNFTLKIRSTKLEDSAMYFCASSEAGQGRGYTFGSGTRLTVV.

The V and J genes are TRBV7-6 and TRBJ2-3; D gene uncertain. This CDR3 has 14 amino acids. V gave up 3 bases and J gave up 1 base, with 8 bases separating them. Germline loops: CDR1 SGHVS, CDR2 FNYEAQ. The CDR3 DNA is TGTGCCAGCAGCTTTTCTCGGGGCACAGATACGCAGTATTTT. It translates to CASSFSRGTDTQYF.

V usage is TRBV4-1 and J usage is TRBJ1-1; possibly TRBD1 for D (6 bases). The CDR3 loop spans 14 amino acids. Between the trimmed V and J ends, which lost 4 bases and 6 bases, there was a span of 15 bases. CDR1 and CDR2 (germline): MGHRA, YSYEKL. This CDR3 is CASSRRGAGAEAFF. CDR3 bases: TGCGCCAGCAGCCGCCGGGGGGCCGGCGCTGAAGCTTTCTTT.

The chain is built from TRBV5-1 and TRBJ1-2; TRBD1 agrees at 7 bases. The germline V gene has CDR1 SGHRS and CDR2 YFSETQ. Trimming at V came to 4 bases and at J to 5 bases, leaving 11 bases not matched to a gene. The CDR3 is made up of 15 amino acids. The DNA for the CDR3 is TGCGCCAGCAGCCCTCTAGAGACAGGGTGGTATGGCTACACCTTC. Translating gives CASSPLETGWYGYTF.

The gene calls are TRBV7-2 and TRBJ1-4; tentative D call: TRBD1 (6 bases). This CDR3 contains 15 residues. The ends were cut back, 5 bases at V and 1 base at J, with 11 bases in the middle. In germline, CDR1 is SGHTA, CDR2 FQGNSA. The CDR3 bases are TGTGCCAGCAGCCCACAGGGTTTAACTAATGAAAAACTGTTTTTT. The encoded protein is CASSPQGLTNEKLFF.

The rearrangement uses TRBV4-1 and TRBJ2-5, with 7 bases matching TRBD1. The CDR3 loop spans 15 amino acids. CDR1 is MGHRA, CDR2 YSYEKL, per germline. The ends lost 0 bases at V and 0 bases at J; junction bases unmatched: 1. The CDR3 loop reads CASSQDGTDQETQYF. CDR3 nucleotide sequence: TGCGCCAGCAGCCAAGATGGGACAGACCAAGAGACCCAGTACTTC.

The chain has TRBV14 and TRBJ2-7; TRBD2 matches 9 bases. With 2 bases clipped from V and 2 bases from J, the junction kept 1 base outside the gene matches. There are 14 residues in the CDR3. CDR1 is SGHDN, CDR2 FVKESK, per germline. CDR3 DNA: TGTGCCAGCAGCCAAAGCGGGGGGACCTACGAGCAGTACTTC. As protein: CASSQSGGTYEQYF.

The chain uses TRBV5-6 and TRBJ2-5; TRBD2 is a possible D gene (7 bases). The V and J ends lost 4 bases and 1 base respectively, with 17 bases between them. The CDR3 is 16 residues long. Germline V gene sequence: CDR1 SGHDT, CDR2 YYEEEE. CDR3 residues: CASSPGGLAVQETQYF. The CDR3 DNA reads as TGTGCCAGCAGCCCCGGGGGCCTAGCGGTCCAAGAGACCCAGTACTTC.

The chain links TRBV9 to TRBJ2-3; a weak D match, TRBD1 (5 bases). CDR1 and CDR2 (germline): SGDLS, YYNGEE. CDR3 length equals 20 residues. V lost 0 bases, J lost 0 bases, and 23 bases lay in between. CDR3 nucleotides: TGTGCCAGCAGCGTAGGCGGCAGGGTTCTTCGTGGTACTAGCACAGATACGCAGTATTTT. Its protein product is CASSVGGRVLRGTSTDTQYF.

In regard to this clone: Within the sample, other DNA sequences also encode this same CDR3. The genes are TRBV19 and TRBJ2-7, with 10 bases fitting TRBD1. The CDR3 runs 14 residues. V trimming: 7 bases; J trimming: 4 bases; junction bases outside the gene matches: 7. Germline V gene sequence: CDR1 LNHDA, CDR2 SQIVND (reference sequence). In DNA form, the CDR3 reads TGTGCCAGTACCCCGACAGGGGGCATATACGAGCAGTACTTC. Protein: CASTPTGGIYEQYF.

The V and J genes are TRBV7-2 and TRBJ1-5; a weak D match, TRBD1 (5 bases). Looked up from germline, CDR1 is SGHTA and CDR2 is FQGNSA. V shed 5 bases and J shed 10 bases, with 18 bases lying between them. The CDR3 has 14 residues. For the CDR3, the DNA is TGTGCCAGCAGCGCAGGAGGGACCTCTAGCCCCCAGCATTTT. It codes for CASSAGGTSSPQHF. Looking up the rest from reference TRBV7-2 and TRBJ1-5 gives the full variable domain: GAGVSQSPSNKVTEKGKDVELRCDPISGHTALYWYRQSLGQGLEFLIYFQGNSAPDKSGLPSDRFSAERTGGSVSTLTIQRTQQEDSAVYLCASSAGGTSSPQHFGDGTRLSIL.

The chain combines TRBV5-1 with TRBJ2-1; 9 bases fit TRBD1. The CDR3 is 16 amino acids. Trimming cost V 3 bases and J 2 bases; bases outside gene matches: 6. In germline, CDR1 is SGHRS, CDR2 YFSETQ. The CDR3 reads CASSWPQGAPYNEQFF. The CDR3, as DNA: TGCGCCAGCAGCTGGCCACAGGGGGCCCCCTACAATGAGCAGTTCTTC.

This chain uses TRBV7-4 with TRBJ1-5; 11 bases align to TRBD1. Germline V gives CDR1 SGHVT, CDR2 SQSDAQ. The CDR3 length is 17 residues. V shed 1 base and J 4 bases; nucleotides not matched to a gene: 6. The chain's CDR3 is CASSLVGQGALNQPQHF. CDR3 DNA: TGTGCCAGCAGCTTAGTAGGACAGGGGGCGTTGAATCAGCCCCAGCATTTT.

V gene TRBV27 combines with J gene TRBJ2-5; 10 nucleotides line up with TRBD2. Germline CDR1 MNHEY, CDR2 SMNVEV (reference sequence). The ends lost 2 bases at V and 3 bases at J; junction bases unmatched: 15. This CDR3 has 19 residues. This CDR3 is CASSLQALPLAGGKETQYF. DNA of the CDR3: TGTGCCAGCAGTTTACAAGCCCTCCCATTAGCGGGGGGTAAAGAGACCCAGTACTTC.

The gene calls are TRBV5-1 and TRBJ1-5; possible D gene TRBD1, 5 bases. Trimming removed 5 bases from V and 15 bases from J, with 21 bases in between. CDR3 length: 13 amino acids. Germline lookup yields CDR1 SGHRS and CDR2 YFSETQ. CDR3 in amino acids: CASRIGPGGLPHF. CDR3 DNA: TGCGCCAGCAGGATTGGCCCGGGGGGACTGCCGCATTTT.

This rearrangement joins TRBV5-5 to TRBJ2-2; D gene unclear. This CDR3 comprises 13 residues. Trimming cost V 2 bases and J 4 bases, with 6 bases left between them. Germline V CDR1 and CDR2: SGHKS, YYEKEE (reference sequence). The CDR3 protein is CASSLTVTGELFF. The CDR3 region has the DNA TGTGCCAGCAGCTTAACCGTCACCGGGGAGCTGTTTTTT.

This chain joins TRBV29-1 and TRBJ2-5, with D perhaps matching TRBD1 (6 bases). CDR3 length: 14 residues. Germline V gene sequence: CDR1 SQVTM, CDR2 ANQGSEA. V dropped 7 bases and J dropped 4 bases, with 19 bases sitting between them. CDR3 nucleotides: TGCAGCGCTTCCGGACAGACAACGGGAGAGACCCAGTACTTC. This gives the protein CSASGQTTGETQYF.